A single sample gave rise to the 7 T cell receptor beta chains below, sequenced in a study of T cell responses to AZD1222 COVID-19 vaccine (dated by TCRdb to the early 2020s). Libraries came from the immunoSEQ multiplex PCR assay. This immuneACCESS table, as held by TCRdb, lists in-frame sequences with V and J called but not all clones. Of the missing ones, under half trace to an unresolved V gene in checked studies; the others have no known cause. This sample gives 95,000 to 100,000 clones in total; 89% of them show up just once. About 1.5% of the sample is in the top ten clones. The intended sense of this specimen's time point label: baseline before first vaccination. Sequenced material: peripheral blood, taken on day 0 of AZD1222 vaccination. The source is an adult in good health.

V usage is TRBV24-1 and J usage is TRBJ1-1; a possible D gene is TRBD1 (6 bases). The germline CDR1 and CDR2 sequences are KGHDR and SFDVKD. V lost 5 bases and J 0 bases, leaving 9 bases between the germline ends. The CDR3 has 14 amino acids. In DNA form, the CDR3 reads TGTGCCACCAGTGCCGGGGGCGTGAACACTGAAGCTTTCTTT. Amino acid sequence: CATSAGGVNTEAFF.

The V and J genes are TRBV27 and TRBJ1-1; no clear D. V lost 6 bases and J lost 0, with 8 bases in between. The CDR3 loop spans 13 amino acids. Germline loops: CDR1 MNHEY, CDR2 SMNVEV (reference sequence). The DNA of the CDR3 is TGTGCCAGCAGGGGCAGGATGAACACTGAAGCTTTCTTT. It translates to CASRGRMNTEAFF.

This clone was found once. This chain connects TRBV5-1 to TRBJ2-5, with 10 bases identical to TRBD2. Germline loops: CDR1 SGHRS, CDR2 YFSETQ. The CDR3 runs to 15 residues. The V and J ends lost 0 bases and 5 bases, in that order; junction bases with no gene match: 4. The CDR3 nucleotides are TGCGCCAGCAGCTTGGGAGCGGGGGGGCTTGAGACCCAGTACTTC. Its protein product is CASSLGAGGLETQYF.

J is TRBJ1-1 and V is TRBV7-9; possibly TRBD1 for D (6 bases). The germline gives CDR1 SEHNR, CDR2 FQNEAQ (reference sequence). The CDR3 sequence is 14 residues long. Trimming removed 2 bases from V and 5 bases from J, with 12 bases in between. The CDR3 DNA reads as TGTGCCAGCAGCTTAAGGGGGGGCTTGACTGAAGCTTTCTTT. Its translation is CASSLRGGLTEAFF.

V is TRBV19 and J is TRBJ1-3, with D possibly TRBD1 on 6 matching bases. V lost 7 bases, J lost 0 bases, and 13 bases lay in between. The length of the CDR3 is 15 residues. The germline CDR1 and CDR2 sequences are LNHDA and SQIVND (reference sequence). In DNA, the CDR3 is TGTGCCAGTACAGACAGGCGGTCCTCTGGAAACACCATATATTTT. As protein: CASTDRRSSGNTIYF.

J is TRBJ2-1 and V is TRBV7-9, with D perhaps TRBD2 (6 bases). This CDR3 is 17 amino acids long. V was cut by 5 bases and J by 0 bases, with 17 bases left in between. Germline CDR1 is SEHNR and CDR2 is FQNEAQ (reference sequence). CDR3 in DNA: TGTGCCAGCAGCCCTAGGATAGCGGTAAGCTCCTACAATGAGCAGTTCTTC. This codes for CASSPRIAVSSYNEQFF.

The rearrangement uses TRBV5-6 and TRBJ2-5; perhaps TRBD2 as D (5 bases). There are 14 residues in the CDR3. Per germline, CDR1 SGHDT and CDR2 YYEEEE. Trimming pared 0 bases from V and 2 bases from J, leaving 8 bases between. The DNA for the CDR3 is TGTGCCAGCAGCTTGGCGGACTTTCAAGAGACCCAGTACTTC. Its translation is CASSLADFQETQYF.